The clone carrying this TCR beta chain was found once. TCRdb called the PCR reads again in MiXCR, with one record for every CDR3 protein. This sample yields tens of thousands of distinct CDR3 sequences, of which under 60% are seen a single time; roughly 50% belongs to the top ten. This specimen comes from a study of CD4 and CD8 cells across lung adenocarcinoma regions. The CDR3 totals 15 residues. V lost 4 bases and J lost 13, with 23 bases in between. Germline values: CDR1 MGHDK, CDR2 SYGVNS. The patients had localized lung adenocarcinoma, a non-small cell subtype. The sample comprised CD8+ T cells from the center of a lung tumor. The chain links TRBV25-1 to TRBJ2-4; D uncertain. The TCR comes from a male donor with lung adenocarcinoma. The CD4 and CD8 labels of this study may be unreliable. The CDR3 loop reads CASSAGRWAKNTQYF. CDR3 DNA: TGTGCCAGCAGTGCGGGCCGGTGGGCCAAAAATACGCAGTACTTC.